Each of the 30 T cell receptor beta chains below was sequenced from the same sample in a study of PD-L1 blockade in urothelial cancer. Method: immunoSEQ multiplex PCR; TCRdb's copy keeps in-frame clones and lacks some. Altogether some 87,000 clones are present, roughly 84% being singletons, with the ten largest covering 2%. Noted time point: pretreatment peripheral blood. The material sequenced was PBMCs, taken around atezolizumab (anti-PD-L1) treatment. All receptors derive from a man in his sixties with urothelial cancer.

This chain joins TRBV6-6 and TRBJ1-4, with D possibly being TRBD1 (5 bases). CDR1 and CDR2 (germline): MNHNY, SVGAGI (reference sequence). V lost 7 bases and J 6 bases, leaving 15 bases between the germline ends. The CDR3 has 14 residues. The CDR3, as DNA: TGTGCCAGCACCTTCGACAGATTACATGAAAAACTGTTTTTT. Encoded protein: CASTFDRLHEKLFF.

The rearrangement uses TRBV27 and TRBJ1-1; TRBD1 is a possible D gene (6 bases). The V end was cut by 3 bases, the J end by 0 bases, with 8 bases between. CDR3 length: 14 residues. Germline assignment: CDR1 MNHEY and CDR2 SMNVEV (reference sequence). CDR3 in amino acids: CASSFTGMNTEAFF. CDR3 in DNA: TGTGCCAGCAGTTTCACAGGGATGAACACTGAAGCTTTCTTT.

The CDR3 DNA follows: TGTGCCAGCAGCTTGGGCGGGGGTTACAATGAGCAGTTCTTC. It is translated as CASSLGGGYNEQFF. The chain joins TRBV7-3 to TRBJ2-1; 7 bases map to TRBD2. Trimming removed 3 bases from V and 4 bases from J; junction bases left unmatched: 3. This CDR3 has 14 amino acids. Germline lookup yields CDR1 SGHTA and CDR2 FQGTGA.

The V and J genes are TRBV28 and TRBJ2-1; D gene ambiguous. V was trimmed by 2 bases and J by 4 bases, leaving 3 bases between them. Looked up from germline, CDR1 is MDHEN and CDR2 is SYDVKM. This CDR3 is built from 12 residues. CDR3 sequence: CASSLQYNEQFF. For the CDR3, the DNA is TGTGCCAGCAGTTTACAATACAATGAGCAGTTCTTC.

The chain is built from TRBV5-6 and TRBJ2-1; the match to TRBD2 covers 7 bases. Looked up from germline, CDR1 is SGHDT and CDR2 is YYEEEE. V shed 5 bases and J 5 bases; nucleotides not matched to a gene: 19. CDR3 length: 18 amino acids. CDR3 in DNA: TGTGCCAGCAGTTCCGAGGGAGCGGGGCTATTTTGGGACAATGAGCAGTTCTTC. Translation: CASSSEGAGLFWDNEQFF.

This chain links TRBV2 with TRBJ1-5; 7 bases map to TRBD1. The CDR3 extends over 15 amino acids. V dropped 4 bases and J dropped 4; count of bases not matched to a gene: 7. Germline lookup yields CDR1 SNHLY and CDR2 FYNNEI. The CDR3 spells CASSADRVENQPQHF. The CDR3 nucleotides are TGTGCCAGCAGTGCCGACAGGGTCGAAAATCAGCCCCAGCATTTT.

This chain uses TRBV5-5 with TRBJ2-3; 8 nucleotides align to TRBD1. The CDR3 extends over 14 amino acids. The ends lost 4 bases at V and 7 bases at J; junction bases unmatched: 8. Germline V gene sequence: CDR1 SGHKS, CDR2 YYEKEE (reference sequence). CDR3 nucleotides: TGTGCCAGCAGCGCGACAGGGGAACCCAATACGCAGTATTTT. Translated, it gives CASSATGEPNTQYF.

The V and J genes are TRBV11-2 and TRBJ2-1; TRBD2 is a possible D gene (5 bases). V dropped 6 bases and J dropped 7 bases, with 13 bases sitting between them. The CDR3 contains 13 residues. Per the germline V gene, CDR1 is SGHAT and CDR2 is FQNNGV. This chain's CDR3 is CASRPSGRNEQFF. CDR3 DNA sequence: TGTGCCAGCAGGCCAAGTGGGAGAAATGAGCAGTTCTTC.

The chain joins TRBV4-1 to TRBJ1-1; tentatively, D is TRBD1 (5 bases). V lost 0 bases to trimming and J lost 4 bases, with 21 bases between them. CDR1 is MGHRA and CDR2 is YSYEKL in the germline V gene. The CDR3 sequence is 18 residues long. CDR3 sequence (DNA): TGCGCCAGCAGCCAAGACCGAGGTTTTAGGGGTGGAAGCACTGAAGCTTTCTTT. It encodes CASSQDRGFRGGSTEAFF.

This clone has more than one count but fewer than ten. The V and J genes are TRBV9 and TRBJ2-5; TRBD2 matches 7 bases. The J segment lost 5 bases and the V segment lost 0 bases, leaving 10 bases of the junction unmatched. CDR1 is SGDLS and CDR2 is YYNGEE in the germline V gene. CDR3 length: 16 amino acids. The CDR3 nucleotides read TGTGCCAGCAGCGTAGGGGGGGGAGGGGAATGGGAGACCCAGTACTTC. It translates to CASSVGGGGEWETQYF.

The chain links TRBV5-1 to TRBJ2-1; D perhaps matches TRBD2 (6 bases). Germline V gene sequence: CDR1 SGHRS, CDR2 YFSETQ. Trimming stripped 4 bases from V and 0 bases from J, with 11 bases between. The CDR3 runs to 15 residues. The CDR3 DNA reads as TGCGCCAGCAGCCTTCCCGGGAGCTCCTACAATGAGCAGTTCTTC. This translates into CASSLPGSSYNEQFF.

The V and J genes are TRBV4-1 and TRBJ2-7, with 9 bases that match TRBD1. The length of the CDR3 is 13 residues. Germline trimming cut 6 bases from V and 3 bases from J; bases unmatched to any gene: 3. Germline-derived CDR1 and CDR2 are MGHRA and YSYEKL. This chain's CDR3 is CASSRDRDYEQYF. For the CDR3, the DNA is TGCGCCAGCAGTAGGGACAGGGACTACGAGCAGTACTTC.

The chain carries TRBV7-6 and TRBJ1-1, with 8 bases fitting TRBD1. V lost 5 bases and J lost 5; bases outside the gene matches: 7. The CDR3 is 14 amino acids. Germline CDR1 is SGHVS and CDR2 is FNYEAQ. The CDR3, as DNA: TGTGCCAGCAGCCCCAGGGGGACAGGAACTGAAGCTTTCTTT. Its protein is CASSPRGTGTEAFF.

The CDR3 reads CASSQETGTGGYGYTF. For the CDR3, the DNA is TGTGCCAGCAGCCAAGAGACCGGGACAGGAGGCTATGGCTACACCTTC. V is TRBV4-2 and J is TRBJ1-2, with 8 bases that match TRBD1. CDR1 and CDR2 from the germline V gene are LGHNA and YNFKEQ. The CDR3 length is 16 residues. V lost 0 bases, J lost 4 bases, and 7 bases stayed unmatched.

This clone came up once. J is TRBJ2-4 and V is TRBV2; TRBD1 matches at 9 bases. CDR3 length equals 13 residues. The junction had 4 bases not matched to a gene; V was cut back by 8 bases and J by 5 bases. Germline V gene sequence: CDR1 SNHLY, CDR2 FYNNEI. This chain's CDR3 is CASDRQGENIQYF. As DNA, the CDR3 is TGTGCCAGCGATCGACAGGGGGAAAACATTCAGTACTTC.

The chain employs TRBV7-6 and TRBJ2-3; 12 bases are a match to TRBD1. Trimming cost V 3 bases and J 5 bases; bases outside gene matches: 12. The CDR3 has 18 residues. Germline CDR1 is SGHVS and CDR2 is FNYEAQ. CDR3 residues: CASSLWWTGTGGEDTQYF. In DNA form, the CDR3 reads TGTGCCAGCAGCTTGTGGTGGACCGGGACAGGGGGCGAAGATACGCAGTATTTT.

This chain links TRBV6-1 with TRBJ2-1; 9 nucleotides match TRBD2. V was clipped by 2 bases and J by 8 bases; unmatched bases: 4. CDR3 length equals 14 residues. The germline CDR1 and CDR2 sequences are MNHNS and SASEGT. The CDR3 here is CASSEHSGSDEQFF. The CDR3 DNA reads as TGTGCCAGCAGTGAACATAGCGGGAGCGATGAGCAGTTCTTC.

This rearrangement joins TRBV9 to TRBJ2-7; D may be TRBD2 (6 bases). The CDR3 is 13 residues long. V was trimmed by 4 bases and J by 3 bases, leaving 11 bases between them. Germline CDR1 SGDLS, CDR2 YYNGEE. CDR3 nucleotide sequence: TGTGCCAGCAGCTCCGGGACTTTCTACGAGCAGTACTTC. Its protein is CASSSGTFYEQYF.

This rearrangement joins TRBV6-1 to TRBJ2-1; possibly TRBD2 for D (5 bases). CDR3 length: 14 residues. CDR1 is MNHNS, CDR2 SASEGT, per germline. Deletions cut 5 bases from V and 8 bases from J, with 16 bases between. The CDR3: CASSPRPDGDEQFF. CDR3 DNA sequence: TGTGCCAGCAGTCCAAGACCCGACGGGGATGAGCAGTTCTTC.

The CDR3: CASSHPGGGGAPVGTEAFF. The CDR3 region has the DNA TGCGCCAGCAGCCACCCAGGTGGTGGGGGGGCCCCCGTGGGCACTGAAGCTTTCTTT. V usage is TRBV4-1 and J usage is TRBJ1-1, with D possibly TRBD1 on 6 matching bases. V was shortened by 3 bases and J by 4 bases, with 27 bases between the two germline ends. Germline CDR1 and CDR2: MGHRA and YSYEKL. The CDR3 has 19 amino acids.

The chain couples TRBV28 to TRBJ1-2; weak D call: TRBD1 (5 bases). With 11 bases removed from V and 7 bases from J, the gap between germline ends came to 14 bases. From germline, CDR1 is MDHEN and CDR2 SYDVKM. The CDR3 has 11 residues. CDR3 nucleotides: TGTGCCTACGGGGGTTTTGGTGGCTACACCTTC. Protein product: CAYGGFGGYTF.

The J gene is TRBJ2-2, the V gene TRBV4-3; no firm D call. The CDR3 runs to 14 residues. Germline V gene sequence: CDR1 LGHNA, CDR2 YSLEER. The V end lost 0 bases, the J end lost 5 bases, and 7 bases lay between the germline ends. This CDR3 is CASSQDTSTGELFF. Written as DNA, the CDR3 is TGCGCCAGCAGCCAAGATACGAGTACCGGGGAGCTGTTTTTT.

V usage is TRBV28 and J usage is TRBJ1-4, with TRBD1 as a possible D gene (6 bases). There are 13 residues in the CDR3. Trimming left V 5 bases short and J 5 bases short, with 9 bases between. Looked up from germline, CDR1 is MDHEN and CDR2 is SYDVKM. CDR3 coding DNA: TGTGCCAGCAGTAGGCAGGGGAATGAAAAACTGTTTTTT. Amino acid sequence: CASSRQGNEKLFF. The full variable domain, its missing parts supplied by reference TRBV28 and TRBJ1-4, is DVKVTQSSRYLVKRTGEKVFLECVQDMDHENMFWYRQDPGLGLRLIYFSYDVKMKEKGDIPEGYSVSREKKERFSLILESASTNQTSMYLCASSRQGNEKLFFGSGTQLSVL.

The rearrangement uses TRBV5-4 and TRBJ2-7; D is perhaps TRBD2 (5 bases). The germline V gene has CDR1 SGHNT and CDR2 YYREEE (reference sequence). Trimming pared 1 base from V and 5 bases from J, leaving 19 bases between. This CDR3 region has 16 residues. CDR3 nucleotides: TGTGCCAGCAGCTTGCAAAGACCGGGGAGATCCGACGAGCAGTACTTC. As protein: CASSLQRPGRSDEQYF.

The chain is built from TRBV15 and TRBJ1-2; no clear D. V dropped 1 base and J dropped 8 bases, with 14 bases sitting between them. The CDR3 totals 14 residues. Germline V CDR1 and CDR2: LNHNV, YYDKDF (reference sequence). CDR3 region: CATSRGDSMAGYTF. The DNA of the CDR3 is TGTGCCACCAGCAGAGGCGACTCCATGGCGGGCTACACCTTC.

The chain employs TRBV6-5 and TRBJ2-3; D is undetermined. Germline V CDR1 and CDR2: MNHEY, SVGAGI. The CDR3 length is 14 residues. V lost 7 bases, J lost 4 bases, and 15 bases lay in between. CDR3 nucleotides: TGTGCCAGCACAGCGAAGTTTGAACCAGATACGCAGTATTTT. It yields the protein CASTAKFEPDTQYF.

The J gene is TRBJ1-5, the V gene TRBV6-1; 7 positions agree with TRBD1. Trimming removed 6 bases from V and 3 bases from J; junction bases left unmatched: 8. Germline assignment: CDR1 MNHNS and CDR2 SASEGT. This CDR3 is built from 15 residues. The CDR3 here is CASSRTGELNQPQHF. The DNA of the CDR3 is TGTGCCAGCAGCCGCACAGGGGAACTCAATCAGCCCCAGCATTTT.

This chain uses TRBV18 with TRBJ1-3; D may be TRBD1 (6 bases). The CDR3 extends over 14 amino acids. Looked up from germline, CDR1 is KGHSH and CDR2 is LQKENI. Trimming removed 1 base from V and 2 bases from J, with 6 bases in between. The CDR3, as DNA: TGTGCCAGCTCACCACAGGGGGCTGGAAACACCATATATTTT. Translating gives CASSPQGAGNTIYF. The variable domain in full, completed from reference TRBV18 and TRBJ1-3, reads NAGVMQNPRHLVRRRGQEARLRCSPMKGHSHVYWYRQLPEEGLKFMVYLQKENIIDESGMPKERFSAEFPKEGPSILRIQQVVRGDSAAYFCASSPQGAGNTIYFGEGSWLTVV.

CDR3 nucleotide sequence: TGTGCCAGCAGGATAGGGAGAGAGTTGACCGGGGAGCTGTTTTTT. Its protein is CASRIGRELTGELFF. This rearrangement joins TRBV2 to TRBJ2-2, with a possible D match to TRBD2 (5 bases). This CDR3 is 15 amino acids long. The V end lost 6 bases, the J end lost 5 bases, and 16 bases lay between the germline ends. Germline V gene lookup returns CDR1 SNHLY and CDR2 FYNNEI.

This chain links TRBV9 with TRBJ2-1; 8 bases are a match to TRBD1. The germline CDR1 and CDR2 sequences are SGDLS and YYNGEE. The CDR3 spans 17 residues. The V and J ends lost 0 bases and 6 bases, in that order; junction bases with no gene match: 11. This CDR3 is CASSVAPRTGMVNEQFF. In DNA form, the CDR3 reads TGTGCCAGCAGCGTAGCCCCCCGGACAGGGATGGTCAATGAGCAGTTCTTC.